The 12 T cell receptor beta chains below come from one sample, sequenced in a study of cytomegalovirus exposure and HLA in healthy donors. Amplification used 60 Vbeta primers and 13 Jbeta primers. This table comes from immunoSEQ multiplex PCR, and its TCRdb copy is limited to in-frame clones, with some not included. In the table there are some 160,000 clones, roughly four fifths of which are singletons. The material sequenced was PBMCs. Every receptor here comes from a male donor in good health and CMV-seropositive.

The chain recombines TRBV7-2 with TRBJ2-7; no clear D. This CDR3 region has 14 residues. V was pared by 3 bases and J by 3 bases, with 12 bases between. Germline CDR1 reads SGHTA; CDR2 reads FQGNSA. CDR3 bases: TGTGCCAGCAGCTTCGGTGGGCAGAGCTACGAGCAGTACTTC. Protein product: CASSFGGQSYEQYF.

The chain carries TRBV6-5 and TRBJ2-1, with TRBD2 as a possible D gene (5 bases). Germline V gene data show CDR1 as MNHEY and CDR2 as SVGAGI. Trimming took off 10 bases at V and 7 bases at J, with 17 bases between the two ends. This CDR3 is 13 amino acids long. The CDR3 region is CATRQGPGNEQFF. The CDR3 bases are TGTGCCACCCGCCAAGGGCCGGGGAATGAGCAGTTCTTC.

Remarks on this clone: In the same sample, other DNA sequences code for this CDR3. This rearrangement joins TRBV6-5 to TRBJ2-7, with 9 bases matching TRBD2. Germline lookup yields CDR1 MNHEY and CDR2 SVGAGI. With V trimmed by 0 bases and J by 2 bases, 2 bases remained unmatched. The CDR3 has 15 amino acids. The CDR3 region is CASSYSTSGAYEQYF. Written as DNA, the CDR3 is TGTGCCAGCAGTTACTCGACTAGCGGAGCCTACGAGCAGTACTTC.

The chain uses TRBV7-2 and TRBJ2-2, with D unclear. The germline V gene encodes CDR1 SGHTA and CDR2 FQGNSA. The CDR3 extends over 12 amino acids. V shed 2 bases and J shed 4 bases, with 2 bases lying between them. CDR3 loop: CASSLLTGELFF. The CDR3 region has the DNA TGTGCCAGCAGCTTACTCACCGGGGAGCTGTTTTTT.

The V and J genes are TRBV13 and TRBJ2-7; a weak D match, TRBD2 (7 bases). In germline, CDR1 is PRHDT, CDR2 FYEKMQ (reference sequence). V gave up 5 bases and J gave up 7 bases, with 21 bases separating them. The CDR3 covers 15 residues. The chain's CDR3 is CASSPVGGGAEEQYF. The CDR3 DNA is TGTGCCAGCAGCCCGGTTGGAGGGGGGGCTGAAGAGCAGTACTTC.

This chain links TRBV15 with TRBJ1-1; D call uncertain. V lost 5 bases to trimming and J lost 3 bases, with 13 bases between them. The CDR3 spans 14 residues. Germline V lookup: CDR1 LNHNV, CDR2 YYDKDF (reference sequence). The CDR3 DNA follows: TGTGCCACCAGCTTAGGAACCCGGGACACTGAAGCTTTCTTT. Translating gives CATSLGTRDTEAFF.

CDR3 DNA sequence: TGCGCCAGCAGCCAACATGCGACAGGGCGCCTTTTCTTC. This encodes CASSQHATGRLFF. This chain connects TRBV4-1 to TRBJ2-1, with 7 bases that match TRBD1. The CDR3 runs 13 residues. Germline assignment: CDR1 MGHRA and CDR2 YSYEKL. J gave up 16 bases and V 2 bases, and 11 bases lay outside the gene matches.

The chain joins TRBV27 to TRBJ1-1; D is possibly TRBD1 (6 bases). CDR1 is MNHEY and CDR2 is SMNVEV in the germline V gene (reference sequence). Trimming cost V 8 bases and J 0 bases, with 13 bases left between them. This CDR3 has 14 amino acids. The CDR3 DNA reads as TGTGCCAGCCGACCCGGACAGCTGAACACTGAAGCTTTCTTT. It is translated as CASRPGQLNTEAFF.

By its share, this clone is medium-sized. This chain uses TRBV6-1 with TRBJ1-5, with D uncertain. Germline-derived CDR1 and CDR2 are MNHNS and SASEGT. The CDR3 totals 14 residues. V lost 1 base to trimming and J lost 7 bases, with 11 bases between them. The CDR3 is CASSEDAVFQPQHF. The CDR3 DNA sequence: TGTGCCAGCAGTGAAGATGCGGTTTTCCAGCCCCAGCATTTT.

V is TRBV6-5 and J is TRBJ2-7, with TRBD1 identical over 8 bases. CDR3 length: 14 amino acids. The germline CDR1 and CDR2 sequences are MNHEY and SVGAGI. The ends lost 5 bases at V and 4 bases at J; junction bases unmatched: 7. The CDR3 here is CASSQRQGKYEQYF. For the CDR3, the DNA is TGTGCCAGCAGTCAGAGACAGGGGAAGTACGAGCAGTACTTC.

The chain is built from TRBV18 and TRBJ1-4, with 7 nucleotides matching TRBD1. The CDR3 totals 13 residues. Germline assignment: CDR1 KGHSH and CDR2 LQKENI. J lost 8 bases, V lost 4 bases, and 4 bases had no gene match. The chain's CDR3 is CASSLDREEKLFF. The DNA of the CDR3 is TGTGCCAGCTCACTCGACAGGGAAGAAAAACTGTTTTTT.

This chain links TRBV6-6 with TRBJ2-7, with 12 bases identical to TRBD2. Losses at the gene ends were 8 bases for V and 2 bases for J; bases not matched to a gene: 7. This CDR3 has 15 amino acids. Germline V gene sequence: CDR1 MNHNY, CDR2 SVGAGI (reference sequence). CDR3 protein: CASLGLAGNTYEQYF. DNA for the CDR3: TGTGCCAGCTTAGGACTAGCGGGGAACACCTACGAGCAGTACTTC.